This section outlines one T cell receptor beta chain sequence together with its context. The antigen is not known. In TCRdb, the 5' RACE reads were re-called with MiXCR into one record per CDR3 protein. The data hold just over 350,000 distinct CDR3 sequences, with approximately 14% observed a single time. The data stem from a study of T-cell memory formation after mild COVID-19. Whole-study context: TCR clusters were mostly donor specific. Study-level results: CD8+ contracting clones occupied EMRA, while CD4+ ones occupied mainly CM and EM. Later expanders leaned CD4+, whereas day 15 to 85 contracting clones were balanced CD4/CD8. Pre-infection memory contained some responding clones, which suggested that cross-reactive memory had joined.

The material sequenced was PBMCs or a T cell subset sorted from them (not recorded which). The sequence derives from a man aged 18 to 30 who had mild COVID-19 (a few samples of this study predate the infection). Cell type and time point are not known.

DNA of the CDR3: TGCAGTGTCGGCCAGGGGGCCCTCGAGCAGTACGTC. Encoded protein: CSVGQGALEQYV. The chain combines TRBV20-1 with TRBJ2-7; 8 bases match TRBD1. Per the germline V gene, CDR1 is DFQATT and CDR2 is SNEGSKA (reference sequence). The CDR3 extends over 12 amino acids. Trimming took 7 bases from V and 6 from J; bases not matched to a gene: 8.